A single sample is the source of the 6 T cell receptor beta chains below, sequenced in a study of shared clonotypes between healthy human individuals. The table came from immunoSEQ multiplex PCR; TCRdb's copy has only in-frame clones and leaves some out. The sample lists around 180,000 clones, about 93% occurring once. Input material: naive CD4+ T cells sorted from blood. Subset in this sample: CD45RA+ positively selected. Every receptor here comes from a woman aged 25 to 39 in good health.

The J gene is TRBJ2-7, the V gene TRBV28; unclear D gene. Germline V gene sequence: CDR1 MDHEN, CDR2 SYDVKM. Trimming removed 2 bases at V and 3 bases at J, with 14 bases between. CDR3 length equals 15 residues. The CDR3 protein is CASSLAAESYYEQYF. The DNA for the CDR3 is TGTGCCAGCAGTTTAGCGGCAGAGTCATACTACGAGCAGTACTTC.

This chain links TRBV4-1 with TRBJ1-3, with D maybe TRBD1 (6 bases). Germline CDR1 reads MGHRA; CDR2 reads YSYEKL. The V and J ends lost 4 bases and 3 bases respectively, with 13 bases between them. CDR3 size: 15 residues. This CDR3 is CASSPGQHFGNTIYF. The CDR3 bases are TGCGCCAGCAGCCCCGGACAGCATTTTGGAAACACCATATATTTT.

This clone was observed a single time. The chain has TRBV18 and TRBJ1-4, with TRBD1 matching over 7 bases. The trim removed 3 bases at V and 5 bases at J, leaving 6 bases unmatched. Per the germline V gene, CDR1 is KGHSH and CDR2 is LQKENI. CDR3 length equals 15 residues. CDR3 sequence (DNA): TGTGCCAGCTCACCCGGGACAGTCTCGAATGAAAAACTGTTTTTT. This codes for CASSPGTVSNEKLFF. The full variable domain, completed using reference TRBV18 and TRBJ1-4, is NAGVMQNPRHLVRRRGQEARLRCSPMKGHSHVYWYRQLPEEGLKFMVYLQKENIIDESGMPKERFSAEFPKEGPSILRIQQVVRGDSAAYFCASSPGTVSNEKLFFGSGTQLSVL.

The rearrangement uses TRBV5-5 and TRBJ2-1, with D uncertain. The germline CDR1 and CDR2 sequences are SGHKS and YYEKEE (reference sequence). V gave up 0 bases and J gave up 6 bases, with 7 bases separating them. CDR3 length equals 13 residues. In DNA form, the CDR3 reads TGTGCCAGCAGCTTGGCTGGGCCCAATGAGCAGTTCTTC. This translates into CASSLAGPNEQFF.

This clone was seen just once. This rearrangement joins TRBV11-2 to TRBJ1-1; D ambiguous. Germline V gene lookup returns CDR1 SGHAT and CDR2 FQNNGV. V dropped 1 base and J dropped 0 bases, with 6 bases sitting between them. CDR3 length: 14 residues. CDR3 sequence (DNA): TGTGCCAGCAGCTTAGTACCAATGAACACTGAAGCTTTCTTT. As protein: CASSLVPMNTEAFF.

This rearrangement joins TRBV28 to TRBJ1-5; D uncertain. The CDR3 is 16 amino acids. Trimming removed 3 bases from V and 0 bases from J, with 12 bases in between. CDR1 is MDHEN, CDR2 SYDVKM, per germline. The CDR3 loop is CASSFPRKGSNQPQHF. In nucleotides, the CDR3 is TGTGCCAGCAGTTTTCCCCGGAAGGGTAGCAATCAGCCCCAGCATTTT. Full variable domain (missing parts from reference TRBV28 and TRBJ1-5): DVKVTQSSRYLVKRTGEKVFLECVQDMDHENMFWYRQDPGLGLRLIYFSYDVKMKEKGDIPEGYSVSREKKERFSLILESASTNQTSMYLCASSFPRKGSNQPQHFGDGTRLSIL.